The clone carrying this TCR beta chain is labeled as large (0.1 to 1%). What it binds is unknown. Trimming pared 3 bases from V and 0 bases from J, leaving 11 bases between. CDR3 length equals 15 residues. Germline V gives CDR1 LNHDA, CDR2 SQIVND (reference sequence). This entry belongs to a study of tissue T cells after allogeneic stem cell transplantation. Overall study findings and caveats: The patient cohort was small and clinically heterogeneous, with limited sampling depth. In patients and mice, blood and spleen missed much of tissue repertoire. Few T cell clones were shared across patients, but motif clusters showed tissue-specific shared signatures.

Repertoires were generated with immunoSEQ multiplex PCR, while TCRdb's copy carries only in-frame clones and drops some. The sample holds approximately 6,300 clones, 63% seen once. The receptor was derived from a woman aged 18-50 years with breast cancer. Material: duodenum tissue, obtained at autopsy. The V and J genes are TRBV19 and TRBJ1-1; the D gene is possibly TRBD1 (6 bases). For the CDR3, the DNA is TGTGCCAGTAGTATCGGGACATTCATGAACACTGAAGCTTTCTTT. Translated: CASSIGTFMNTEAFF. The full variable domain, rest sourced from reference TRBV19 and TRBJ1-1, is DGGITQSPKYLFRKEGQNVTLSCEQNLNHDAMYWYRQDPGQGLRLIYYSQIVNDFQKGDIAEGYSVSREKKESFPLTVTSAQKNPTAFYLCASSIGTFMNTEAFFGQGTRLTVV.